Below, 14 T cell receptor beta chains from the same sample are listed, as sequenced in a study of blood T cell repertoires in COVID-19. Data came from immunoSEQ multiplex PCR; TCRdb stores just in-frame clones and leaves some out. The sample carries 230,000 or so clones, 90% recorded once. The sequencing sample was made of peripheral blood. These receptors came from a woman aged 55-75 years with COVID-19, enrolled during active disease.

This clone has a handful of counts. The CDR3 loop is CAWSVLAGTGGRAFF. In DNA form, the CDR3 reads TGTGCCTGGAGTGTATTGGCCGGGACAGGGGGGAGAGCTTTCTTT. The chain carries TRBV30 and TRBJ1-1; 11 bases map to TRBD1. Germline assignment: CDR1 GTSNPN and CDR2 SVGIG (reference sequence). The CDR3 runs to 15 residues. V dropped 0 bases and J dropped 10; count of bases not matched to a gene: 10.

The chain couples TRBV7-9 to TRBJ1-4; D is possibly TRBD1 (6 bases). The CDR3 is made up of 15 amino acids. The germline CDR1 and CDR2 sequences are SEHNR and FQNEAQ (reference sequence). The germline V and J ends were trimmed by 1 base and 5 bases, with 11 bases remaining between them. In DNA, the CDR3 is TGTGCCAGCAGCTTAGGTGCAGGGGAAAATGAAAAACTGTTTTTT. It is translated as CASSLGAGENEKLFF.

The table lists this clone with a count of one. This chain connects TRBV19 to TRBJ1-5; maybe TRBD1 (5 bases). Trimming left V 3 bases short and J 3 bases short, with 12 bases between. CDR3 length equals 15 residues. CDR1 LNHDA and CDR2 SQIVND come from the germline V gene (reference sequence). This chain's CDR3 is CASSISTVPNQPQHF. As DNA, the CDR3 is TGTGCCAGTAGTATTTCGACAGTTCCCAATCAGCCCCAGCATTTT.

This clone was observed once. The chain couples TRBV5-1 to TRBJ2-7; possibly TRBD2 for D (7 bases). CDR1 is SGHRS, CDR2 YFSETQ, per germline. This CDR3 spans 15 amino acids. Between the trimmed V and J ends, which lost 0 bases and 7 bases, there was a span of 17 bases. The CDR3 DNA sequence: TGCGCCAGCAGCTTGGAAGGGGGGGTCGGAGGAGAGCAGTACTTC. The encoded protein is CASSLEGGVGGEQYF.

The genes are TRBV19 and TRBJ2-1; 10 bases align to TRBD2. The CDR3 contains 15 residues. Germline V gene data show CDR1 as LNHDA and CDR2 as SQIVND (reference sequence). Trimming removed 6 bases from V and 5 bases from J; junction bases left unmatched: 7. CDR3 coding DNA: TGTGCCAGTAGCAACGGTCTAGCGGGGGACAATGAGCAGTTCTTC. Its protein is CASSNGLAGDNEQFF.

This chain's CDR3 is CASSYSLQGGDEKLFF. CDR3 DNA sequence: TGTGCCAGCAGTTACTCGCTACAGGGGGGGGATGAAAAACTGTTTTTT. This chain joins TRBV6-5 and TRBJ1-4; TRBD1 aligns across 8 bases. Losses at the gene ends were 0 bases for V and 6 bases for J; bases not matched to a gene: 6. This CDR3 region has 16 residues. Germline loops: CDR1 MNHEY, CDR2 SVGAGI.

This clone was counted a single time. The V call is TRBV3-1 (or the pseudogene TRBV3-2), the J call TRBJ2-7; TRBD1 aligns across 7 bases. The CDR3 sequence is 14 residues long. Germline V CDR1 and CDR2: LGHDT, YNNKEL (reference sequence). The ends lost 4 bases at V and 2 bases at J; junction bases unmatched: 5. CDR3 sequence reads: CASSPRTGTYEQYF. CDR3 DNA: TGTGCCAGCAGCCCCCGGACAGGTACCTACGAGCAGTACTTC.

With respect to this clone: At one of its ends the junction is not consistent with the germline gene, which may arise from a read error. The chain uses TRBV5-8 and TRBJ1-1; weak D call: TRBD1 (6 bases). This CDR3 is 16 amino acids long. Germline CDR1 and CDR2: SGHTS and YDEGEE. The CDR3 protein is CASSLGAVYENTEAFF. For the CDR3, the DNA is TGTGCCAGCAGTTTGGGGGCAGTATACGAGAACACTGAAGCTTTCTTT.

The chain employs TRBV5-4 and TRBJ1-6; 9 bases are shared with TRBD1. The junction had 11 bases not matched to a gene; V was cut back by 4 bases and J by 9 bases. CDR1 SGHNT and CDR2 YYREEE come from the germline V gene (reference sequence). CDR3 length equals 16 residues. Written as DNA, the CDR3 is TGTGCCAGCAGCACGGGGGTGGGACAGGGCAGTTCACCCCTCCACTTT. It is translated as CASSTGVGQGSSPLHF.

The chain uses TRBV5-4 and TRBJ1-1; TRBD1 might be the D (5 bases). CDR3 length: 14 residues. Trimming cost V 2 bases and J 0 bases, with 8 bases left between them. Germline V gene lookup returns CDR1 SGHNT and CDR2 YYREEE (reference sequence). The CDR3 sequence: CASSFRQMNTEAFF. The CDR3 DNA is TGTGCCAGCAGCTTTAGACAGATGAACACTGAAGCTTTCTTT.

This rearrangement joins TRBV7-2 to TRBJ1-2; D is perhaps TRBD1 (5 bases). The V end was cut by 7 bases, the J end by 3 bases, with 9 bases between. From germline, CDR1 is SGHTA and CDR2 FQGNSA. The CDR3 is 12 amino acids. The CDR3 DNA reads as TGTGCCAGCATCACAGGACACTATGGCTACACCTTC. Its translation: CASITGHYGYTF. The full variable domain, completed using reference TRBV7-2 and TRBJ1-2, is GAGVSQSPSNKVTEKGKDVELRCDPISGHTALYWYRQSLGQGLEFLIYFQGNSAPDKSGLPSDRFSAERTGGSVSTLTIQRTQQEDSAVYLCASITGHYGYTFGSGTRLTVV.

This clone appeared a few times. The chain's CDR3 is CASSLVEQSNYGYTF. The CDR3 DNA is TGTGCCAGCAGCTTAGTGGAGCAATCTAACTATGGCTACACCTTC. The J gene is TRBJ1-2, the V gene TRBV7-2; D remains ambiguous. CDR1 is SGHTA and CDR2 is FQGNSA in the germline V gene. The CDR3 runs 15 residues. The germline V and J ends were trimmed by 1 base and 0 bases, with 9 bases remaining between them.

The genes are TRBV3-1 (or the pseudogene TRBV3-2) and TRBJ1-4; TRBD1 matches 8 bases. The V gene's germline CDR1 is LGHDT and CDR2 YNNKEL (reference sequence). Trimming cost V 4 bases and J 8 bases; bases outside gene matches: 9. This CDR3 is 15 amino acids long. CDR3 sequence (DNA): TGTGCCAGCAGCCCGGCCGGACAGGGAGGGGAAAAACTGTTTTTT. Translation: CASSPAGQGGEKLFF.

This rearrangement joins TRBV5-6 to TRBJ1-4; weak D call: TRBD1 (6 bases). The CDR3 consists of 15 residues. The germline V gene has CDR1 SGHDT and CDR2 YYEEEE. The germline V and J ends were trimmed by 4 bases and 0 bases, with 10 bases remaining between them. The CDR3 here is CASSPGAATNEKLFF. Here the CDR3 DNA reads TGTGCCAGCAGCCCAGGGGCAGCAACTAATGAAAAACTGTTTTTT.